This TCR beta chain was found in a study of OX40 agonist ivuxolimab in advanced cancers. Study overall: Three patients responded partially, comprising one with hepatocellular carcinoma and two with cutaneous melanoma.

Excluded were patients having autoimmune disease history or systemic immunosuppression. CDR3 length equals 14 residues. Between the trimmed V and J ends, which lost 5 bases and 2 bases, there was a span of 9 bases. The germline CDR1 and CDR2 sequences are MNHEY and SVGAGI. Regarding this clone: Its specificity is unknown.

Method: immunoSEQ multiplex PCR; TCRdb's copy keeps in-frame clones and lacks some. This table has 65,000 to 85,000 clones, around nine tenths appearing once. Study-level points and caveats: Expanded peripheral T cells had an undetermined antigen specificity. Compared with CD4+, CD8+ T cells on average had more expanded clones.

The sample consisted of CD4+ or CD8+ T cells sorted from blood, taken in a trial of the OX40 agonist ivuxolimab. This TCR derives from an adult with an advanced solid tumor such as melanoma, head and neck, liver or kidney cancer. The gene calls are TRBV6-5 and TRBJ2-2; D gene uncertain. This chain's CDR3 is CASSRQSNTGELFF. For the CDR3, the DNA is TGTGCCAGCAGTCGCCAGTCTAACACCGGGGAGCTGTTTTTT.